This T cell receptor (beta chain) was identified in a study of T cell changes during pregnancy in multiple sclerosis. Germline assignment: CDR1 SGHRS and CDR2 YFSETQ. Trimming at V came to 0 bases and at J to 3 bases, leaving 6 bases not matched to a gene. The CDR3 is 15 amino acids. Sequencing used immunoSEQ multiplex PCR; TCRdb keeps in-frame clones, though not all of them. The sample consists of 35,000 to 45,000 clones, under 90% of them appearing once. The sample was peripheral blood, taken in the second trimester of pregnancy. The V and J genes are TRBV5-1 and TRBJ2-7; 7 bases fit TRBD1. This receptor was identified in a female donor in good health, enrolled as a control in a pregnancy study. In nucleotides, the CDR3 is TGCGCCAGCAGCTTGGCCGGGACAGAGAGCTACGAGCAGTACTTC. Translated: CASSLAGTESYEQYF.